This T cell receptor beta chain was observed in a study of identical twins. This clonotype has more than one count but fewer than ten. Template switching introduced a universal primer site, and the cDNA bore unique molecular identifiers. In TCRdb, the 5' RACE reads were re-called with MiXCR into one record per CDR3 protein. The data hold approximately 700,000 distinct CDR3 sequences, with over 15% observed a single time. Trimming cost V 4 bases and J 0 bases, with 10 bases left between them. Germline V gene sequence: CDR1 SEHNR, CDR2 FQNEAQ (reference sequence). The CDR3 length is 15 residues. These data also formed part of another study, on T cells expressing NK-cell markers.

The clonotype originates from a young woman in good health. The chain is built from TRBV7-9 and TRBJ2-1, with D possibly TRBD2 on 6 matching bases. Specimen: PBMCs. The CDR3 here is CASSSGTLSYNEQFF. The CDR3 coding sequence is TGTGCCAGCAGCTCCGGGACTCTCTCCTACAATGAGCAGTTCTTC.